This T cell receptor (beta chain) was recorded in a study of blood T cell repertoires in COVID-19. About the research overall: COVID-19 samples, acute and convalescent, were from the United States, Italy and Spain. The cDNA or gDNA used as material had been derived from T cells, B-cell-depleted T cells, or PBMCs.

Original handling: Reference gene primer amplification yielded estimated nucleated cell counts. Measured with immunoSEQ multiplex PCR; TCRdb has only the in-frame clones, and not every one. The V and J calls and clone size are taken from that table; D and trimming were inferred from the DNA. The sample holds roughly 50,000 clones, 85% to 95% seen once. The V and J ends lost 1 base and 2 bases, in that order; junction bases with no gene match: 3. Germline V lookup: CDR1 SGHAT, CDR2 FQNNGV. The CDR3 sequence is 15 residues long. The sequence derives from a man in his fifties with acute or convalescent COVID-19. Sequencing used peripheral blood. The chain joins TRBV11-2 to TRBJ2-7; 9 bases fit TRBD1. The CDR3 spells CASSLGDRGTYEQYF. In nucleotides, the CDR3 is TGTGCCAGCAGCTTAGGAGACAGGGGGACCTACGAGCAGTACTTC.